This T cell receptor (beta chain) was obtained from a study of T-cell memory formation after mild COVID-19. The table lists this clonotype with a few counts. Its antigen remains unknown. In TCRdb, the 5' RACE reads were re-called with MiXCR into one record per CDR3 protein. The sample has some 88,000 distinct CDR3 sequences; 20% to 25% are singletons. V lost 3 bases and J 0 bases, leaving 11 bases between the germline ends. The CDR3 contains 16 residues. CDR1 and CDR2 (germline): MNHEY, SVGAGI. Study-wide findings and caveats: Pre-infection memory held some responding clones, suggesting pre-existing cross-reactive T cells responded.

This TCR was sampled from a young man who had mild COVID-19 (a few samples of this study predate the infection). Cell type and time point are not known. This chain uses TRBV6-5 with TRBJ2-2, with D perhaps TRBD2 (5 bases). Sequencing was carried out using PBMCs or a T cell subset sorted from them (not recorded which). CDR3 in amino acids: CASSYFSGSNTGELFF. The CDR3 region has the DNA TGTGCCAGCAGTTATTTTTCGGGATCGAACACCGGGGAGCTGTTTTTT.